These 17 T cell receptor beta chains were all obtained from the same sample, sequenced in a study of cytomegalovirus exposure and HLA in healthy donors. PCR employed 60 Vbeta and 13 Jbeta primers. The method was immunoSEQ multiplex PCR; TCRdb's version includes in-frame clones alone and lacks a portion of them. The repertoire includes around 190,000 clones, around three quarters of them detected once, and 11% to 15% sits in the top ten. Sequencing was done on a sample of PBMCs. These receptors were taken from a woman between 25 and 40 years old in good health and CMV-seropositive.

In this sample, this clone turned up once. The CDR3: CASSNQLAGVSLAKNIQYF. The CDR3 coding sequence is TGTGCCAGTAGTAATCAACTAGCGGGAGTCTCTCTAGCCAAAAACATTCAGTACTTC. The rearrangement links TRBV19 to TRBJ2-4, with TRBD2 matching 11 bases. Germline CDR1 LNHDA, CDR2 SQIVND (reference sequence). CDR3 size: 19 residues. With V trimmed by 4 bases and J by 0 bases, 11 bases remained unmatched.

This clone was counted only a few times. The chain combines TRBV11-2 with TRBJ1-1; D is unclear. The germline gives CDR1 SGHAT, CDR2 FQNNGV. Trimming left V 5 bases short and J 1 base short, with 8 bases between. This CDR3 contains 13 residues. The CDR3 DNA reads TGTGCCAGCAGCCCGAGCGAGAACACTGAAGCTTTCTTT. The encoded protein is CASSPSENTEAFF.

The chain employs TRBV5-1 and TRBJ2-7; 8 nucleotides agree with TRBD1. Germline CDR1 SGHRS, CDR2 YFSETQ. The CDR3 loop spans 13 amino acids. V lost 3 bases to trimming and J lost 6 bases; unmatched junction nucleotides: 5. The CDR3 DNA sequence: TGCGCCAGCAGCTCCGACGACAGGGGCGAGCAGTACTTC. Translating it yields CASSSDDRGEQYF.

This chain connects TRBV29-1 to TRBJ2-7; 8 nucleotides agree with TRBD1. The CDR3 covers 11 residues. The V gene end was trimmed by 6 bases and the J gene end by 5 bases; junction bases not matched to a gene: 3. Germline CDR1 reads SQVTM; CDR2 reads ANQGSEA. CDR3 DNA: TGCAGCGTAGCGACAGGGGACGAGCAGTACTTC. It encodes CSVATGDEQYF.

This clone turned up a few times. The rearrangement joins TRBV5-8 to TRBJ1-5; D is perhaps TRBD1 (5 bases). Deletions cut 2 bases from V and 2 bases from J, with 8 bases between. Per germline, CDR1 SGHTS and CDR2 YDEGEE. The CDR3 sequence is 14 residues long. The CDR3 sequence: CASSLGVGNQPQHF. The DNA for the CDR3 is TGTGCCAGCAGCTTAGGGGTCGGCAATCAGCCCCAGCATTTT.

The V gene is TRBV7-2, the J gene TRBJ2-7; no reliable D call. Deletions cut 1 base from V and 6 bases from J, with 10 bases between. The CDR3 consists of 13 residues. The germline V gene has CDR1 SGHTA and CDR2 FQGNSA. The chain's CDR3 is CASSLDRLGEQYF. For the CDR3, the DNA is TGTGCCAGCAGCTTAGATCGGCTAGGCGAGCAGTACTTC.

The chain has TRBV19 and TRBJ2-3; TRBD1 matches at 7 bases. Germline-derived CDR1 and CDR2 are LNHDA and SQIVND (reference sequence). This CDR3 is 14 amino acids long. The J segment lost 2 bases and the V segment lost 6 bases, leaving 5 bases of the junction unmatched. The DNA for the CDR3 is TGTGCCAGTAGGAGACAGGGACCCACAGATACGCAGTATTTT. Protein: CASRRQGPTDTQYF.

The chain is built from TRBV5-1 and TRBJ2-3; possibly TRBD2 for D (6 bases). Germline CDR1 SGHRS, CDR2 YFSETQ. This CDR3 has 17 residues. Trimming stripped 4 bases from V and 2 bases from J, with 20 bases between. The CDR3 DNA reads TGCGCCAGCAGCCCTCCTACTTTGGCGGGACTCACAGATACGCAGTATTTT. Translation: CASSPPTLAGLTDTQYF.

The chain has TRBV27 and TRBJ1-1; D might be TRBD1 (6 bases). The germline gives CDR1 MNHEY, CDR2 SMNVEV (reference sequence). The V and J ends lost 0 bases and 3 bases respectively, with 20 bases between them. The CDR3 covers 18 residues. Here the CDR3 DNA reads TGTGCCAGCAGTTTATCCCAAGGGGGGGGTATAGCGTACACTGAAGCTTTCTTT. Translating gives CASSLSQGGGIAYTEAFF.

This chain joins TRBV25-1 and TRBJ2-5, with TRBD2 identical over 7 bases. Germline V gene data show CDR1 as MGHDK and CDR2 as SYGVNS. V dropped 0 bases and J dropped 4; count of bases not matched to a gene: 8. CDR3 length equals 16 residues. The CDR3 DNA follows: TGTGCCAGCAGTGAATACTCGGGGGGTATTTTAGAGACCCAGTACTTC. Translated, it gives CASSEYSGGILETQYF.

This chain joins TRBV30 and TRBJ2-6; D gene uncertain. This CDR3 is built from 14 residues. The ends were cut back, 8 bases at V and 2 bases at J, with 13 bases in the middle. From germline, CDR1 is GTSNPN and CDR2 SVGIG (reference sequence). For the CDR3, the DNA is TGTGCCCTGGATATGGGCCCTGGGGCCAACGTCCTGACTTTC. Residues: CALDMGPGANVLTF.

This chain connects TRBV7-9 to TRBJ1-1; possibly TRBD1 for D (6 bases). Germline values: CDR1 SEHNR, CDR2 FQNEAQ (reference sequence). V dropped 3 bases and J dropped 4 bases, with 15 bases sitting between them. This CDR3 is 15 amino acids long. Here the CDR3 reads CASSFLGGGGTEAFF. CDR3 DNA sequence: TGTGCCAGCAGCTTCCTTGGCGGGGGCGGCACTGAAGCTTTCTTT.

The chain links TRBV21-1 to TRBJ1-5; TRBD1 is the table's D call and was not checked against the DNA. TRBV21-1 is a listed pseudogene. The CDR3 length is 12 residues. The CDR3 sequence is CASGTEDQPQHF. CDR3 sequence (DNA): TGTGCCAGCGGGACAGAAGATCAGCCCCAGCATTTT.

The chain is built from TRBV7-2 and TRBJ1-5; the D is unclear. V was cut by 1 base and J by 7 bases, with 8 bases left in between. Germline assignment: CDR1 SGHTA and CDR2 FQGNSA. This CDR3 contains 13 residues. CDR3 sequence: CASSLGVEQPQHF. Written as DNA, the CDR3 is TGTGCCAGCAGCTTAGGCGTTGAACAGCCCCAGCATTTT.

The rearrangement links TRBV4-1 to TRBJ2-1; a possible D gene is TRBD2 (6 bases). The CDR3 runs to 17 residues. V was trimmed by 4 bases and J by 1 base, leaving 17 bases between them. Germline CDR1 MGHRA, CDR2 YSYEKL. The CDR3 coding sequence is TGCGCCAGCAGCCTTTTTCACCGGGGGACGTCCTACAATGAGCAGTTCTTC. This sequence encodes CASSLFHRGTSYNEQFF.

This clone was detected a few times. V is TRBV30 and J is TRBJ1-2; TRBD1 matches 9 bases. The CDR3 is 17 residues long. Germline values: CDR1 GTSNPN, CDR2 SVGIG (reference sequence). The V gene end was trimmed by 3 bases and the J gene end by 6 bases; junction bases not matched to a gene: 17. The CDR3 sequence is CAWRATGGTLWDDGYTF. The CDR3 bases are TGTGCCTGGAGGGCGACAGGGGGAACCCTCTGGGATGATGGCTACACCTTC.

The rearrangement uses TRBV7-2 and TRBJ2-7; D is perhaps TRBD2 (5 bases). The V end lost 6 bases, the J end lost 3 bases, and 12 bases lay between the germline ends. CDR3 size: 13 residues. CDR1 is SGHTA and CDR2 is FQGNSA in the germline V gene. CDR3 protein: CASRRVSHYEQYF. The CDR3 DNA sequence: TGTGCCAGCAGGCGGGTCTCGCACTACGAGCAGTACTTC.